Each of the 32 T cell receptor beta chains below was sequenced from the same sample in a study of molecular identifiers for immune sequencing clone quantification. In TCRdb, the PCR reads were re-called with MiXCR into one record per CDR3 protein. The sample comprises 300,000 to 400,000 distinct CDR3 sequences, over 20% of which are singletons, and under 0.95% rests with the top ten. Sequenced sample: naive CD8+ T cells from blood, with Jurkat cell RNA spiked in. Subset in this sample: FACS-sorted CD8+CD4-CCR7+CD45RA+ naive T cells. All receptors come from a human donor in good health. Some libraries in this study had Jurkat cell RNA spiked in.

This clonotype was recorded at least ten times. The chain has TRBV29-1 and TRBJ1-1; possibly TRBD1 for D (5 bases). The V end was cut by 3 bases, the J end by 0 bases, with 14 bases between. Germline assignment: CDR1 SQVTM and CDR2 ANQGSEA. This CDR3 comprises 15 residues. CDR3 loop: CSVEELTAMNTEAFF. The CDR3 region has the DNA TGCAGCGTTGAGGAATTGACAGCCATGAACACTGAAGCTTTCTTT.

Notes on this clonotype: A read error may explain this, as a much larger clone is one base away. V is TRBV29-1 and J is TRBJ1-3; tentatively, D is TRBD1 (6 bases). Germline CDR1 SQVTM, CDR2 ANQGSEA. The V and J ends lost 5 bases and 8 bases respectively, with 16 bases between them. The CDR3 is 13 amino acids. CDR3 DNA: TGCAGCGTTCGGGACAACACCATACACACCATATATTTT. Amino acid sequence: CSVRDNTIHTIYF.

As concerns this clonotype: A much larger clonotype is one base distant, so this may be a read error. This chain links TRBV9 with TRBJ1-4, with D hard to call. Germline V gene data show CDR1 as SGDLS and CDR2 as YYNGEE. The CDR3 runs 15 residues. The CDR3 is CASSAKTRSGEKLSF. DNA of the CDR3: TGTGCCAGCAGCGCGAAGACTAGGTCAGGAGAAAAACTGTCTTTT. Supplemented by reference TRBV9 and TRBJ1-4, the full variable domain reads DSGVTQTPKHLITATGQRVTLRCSPRSGDLSVYWYQQSLDQGLQFLIQYYNGEERAKGNILERFSAQQFPDLHSELNLSSLELGDSALYFCASSAKTRSGEKLSFGSGTQLSVL.

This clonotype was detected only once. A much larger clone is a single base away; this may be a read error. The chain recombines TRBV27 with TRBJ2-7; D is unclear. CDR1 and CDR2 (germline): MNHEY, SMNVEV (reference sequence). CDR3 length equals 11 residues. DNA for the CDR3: TGTGCCAGCGGGCCCCCCTACGGGCAGTACTTC. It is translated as CASGPPYGQYF.

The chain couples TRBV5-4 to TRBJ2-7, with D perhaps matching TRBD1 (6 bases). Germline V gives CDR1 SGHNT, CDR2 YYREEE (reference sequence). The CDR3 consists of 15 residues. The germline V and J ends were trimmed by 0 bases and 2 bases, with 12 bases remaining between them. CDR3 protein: CASSLDQGLTYEQYF. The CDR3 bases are TGTGCCAGCAGCTTGGACCAGGGGCTAACCTACGAGCAGTACTTC.

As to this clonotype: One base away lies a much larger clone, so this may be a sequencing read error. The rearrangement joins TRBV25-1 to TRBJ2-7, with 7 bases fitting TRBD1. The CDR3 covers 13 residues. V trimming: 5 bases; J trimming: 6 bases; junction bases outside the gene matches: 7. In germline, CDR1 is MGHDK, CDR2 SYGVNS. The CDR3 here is CASSPWTGAEQYF. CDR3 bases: TGTGCCAGCAGTCCATGGACAGGAGCCGAGCAGTACTTC.

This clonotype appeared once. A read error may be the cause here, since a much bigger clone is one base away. The CDR3 nucleotides are TGTGCCGGCCGACAGGGGCCGATGAACACTGAAGCTTTCTTT. It codes for CAGRQGPMNTEAFF. J is TRBJ1-1 and V is TRBV6-2 or TRBV6-3; 8 bases are a match to TRBD1. CDR1 MNHEY and CDR2 SVGEGT come from the germline V gene. V lost 11 bases to trimming and J lost 0 bases; unmatched junction nucleotides: 8. The CDR3 covers 14 residues.

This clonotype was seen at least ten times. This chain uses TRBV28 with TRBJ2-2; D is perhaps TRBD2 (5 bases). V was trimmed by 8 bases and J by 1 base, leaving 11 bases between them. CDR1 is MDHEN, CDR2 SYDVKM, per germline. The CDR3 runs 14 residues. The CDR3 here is CASDSELNTGELFF. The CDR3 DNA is TGTGCCAGCGATAGCGAGCTGAACACCGGGGAGCTGTTTTTT.

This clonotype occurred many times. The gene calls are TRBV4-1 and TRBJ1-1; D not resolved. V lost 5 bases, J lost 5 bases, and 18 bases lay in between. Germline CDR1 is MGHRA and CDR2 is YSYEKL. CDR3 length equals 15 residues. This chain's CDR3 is CASSILQSELTEAFF. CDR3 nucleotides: TGCGCCAGCAGCATTCTACAGAGTGAGTTGACTGAAGCTTTCTTT.

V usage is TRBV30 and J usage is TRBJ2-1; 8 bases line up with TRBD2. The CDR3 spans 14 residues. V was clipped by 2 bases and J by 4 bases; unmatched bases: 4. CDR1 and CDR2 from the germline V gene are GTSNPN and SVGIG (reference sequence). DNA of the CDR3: TGTGCCTGGAGTATACTAGCGGATTACAATGAGCAGTTCTTC. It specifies CAWSILADYNEQFF.

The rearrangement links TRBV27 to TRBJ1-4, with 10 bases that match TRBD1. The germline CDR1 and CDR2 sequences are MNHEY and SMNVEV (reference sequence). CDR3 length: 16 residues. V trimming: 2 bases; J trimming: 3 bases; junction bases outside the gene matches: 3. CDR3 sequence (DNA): TGTGCCAGCAGTTTAGACAGGGGGCAGGCTAATGAAAAACTGTTTTTT. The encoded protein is CASSLDRGQANEKLFF.

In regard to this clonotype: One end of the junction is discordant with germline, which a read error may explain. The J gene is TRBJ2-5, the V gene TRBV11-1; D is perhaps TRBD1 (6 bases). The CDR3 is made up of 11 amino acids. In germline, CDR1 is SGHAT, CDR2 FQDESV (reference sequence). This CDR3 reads CASSLGDRRNF. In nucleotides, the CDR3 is TGTGCCAGCAGCTTAGGCGACAGGAGGAACTTC.

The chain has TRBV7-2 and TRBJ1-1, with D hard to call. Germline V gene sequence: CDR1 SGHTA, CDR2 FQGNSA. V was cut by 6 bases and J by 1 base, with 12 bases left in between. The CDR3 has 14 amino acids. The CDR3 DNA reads TGTGCCAGCAGGCATCGGCCCGAGAACACTGAAGCTTTCTTT. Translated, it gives CASRHRPENTEAFF.

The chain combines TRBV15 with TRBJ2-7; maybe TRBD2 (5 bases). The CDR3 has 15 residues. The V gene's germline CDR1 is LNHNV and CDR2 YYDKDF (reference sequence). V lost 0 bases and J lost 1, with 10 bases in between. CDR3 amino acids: CATSRDRGESYEQYF. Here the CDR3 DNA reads TGTGCCACCAGCAGAGATCGGGGAGAATCCTACGAGCAGTACTTC.

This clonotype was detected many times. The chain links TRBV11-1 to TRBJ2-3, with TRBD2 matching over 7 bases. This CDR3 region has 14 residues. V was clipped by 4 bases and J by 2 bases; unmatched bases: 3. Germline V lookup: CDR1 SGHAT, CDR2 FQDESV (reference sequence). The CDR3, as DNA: TGTGCCAGCAGCTCTAGCGGACACACAGATACGCAGTATTTT. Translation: CASSSSGHTDTQYF. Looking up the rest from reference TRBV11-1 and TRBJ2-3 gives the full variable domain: EAEVAQSPRYKITEKSQAVAFWCDPISGHATLYWYRQILGQGPELLVQFQDESVVDDSQLPKDRFSAERLKGVDSTLKIQPAELGDSAMYLCASSSSGHTDTQYFGPGTRLTVL.

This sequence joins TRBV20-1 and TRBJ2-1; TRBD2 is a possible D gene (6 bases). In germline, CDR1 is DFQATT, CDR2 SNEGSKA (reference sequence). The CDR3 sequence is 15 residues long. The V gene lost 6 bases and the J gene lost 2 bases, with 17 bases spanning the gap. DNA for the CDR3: TGCAGTGCCCCCGGGACTTTGAGCCCCTACAATGAGCAGTTCTTC. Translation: CSAPGTLSPYNEQFF.

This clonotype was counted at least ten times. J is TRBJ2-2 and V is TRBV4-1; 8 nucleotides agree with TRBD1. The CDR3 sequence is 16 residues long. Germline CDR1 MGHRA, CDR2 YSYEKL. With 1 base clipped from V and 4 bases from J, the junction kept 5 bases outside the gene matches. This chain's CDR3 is CASSQGQGATTGELFF. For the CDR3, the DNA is TGCGCCAGCAGCCAAGGGCAGGGGGCGACCACCGGGGAGCTGTTTTTT.

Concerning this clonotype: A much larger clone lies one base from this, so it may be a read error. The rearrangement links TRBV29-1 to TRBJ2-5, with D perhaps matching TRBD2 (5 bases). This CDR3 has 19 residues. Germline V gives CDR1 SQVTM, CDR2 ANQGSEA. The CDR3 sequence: CSIEQGLPHIRWDQETQYF. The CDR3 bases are TGCAGCATTGAACAAGGACTGCCGCATATTCGCTGGGACCAAGAGACCCAGTACTTC.

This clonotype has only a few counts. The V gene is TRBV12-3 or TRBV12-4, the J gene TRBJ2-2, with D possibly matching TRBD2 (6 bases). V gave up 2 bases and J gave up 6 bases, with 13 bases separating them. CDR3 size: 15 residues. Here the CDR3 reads CASSLWTLAAGELFF. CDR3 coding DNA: TGTGCCAGCAGTTTATGGACCTTAGCGGCCGGGGAGCTGTTTTTT.

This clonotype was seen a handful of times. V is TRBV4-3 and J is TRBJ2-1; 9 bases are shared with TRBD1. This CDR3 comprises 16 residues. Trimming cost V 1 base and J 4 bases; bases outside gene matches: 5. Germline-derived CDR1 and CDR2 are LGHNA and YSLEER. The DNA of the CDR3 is TGCGCCAGCAGCCAAGTAGGAGGGACAGGGTACAATGAGCAGTTCTTC. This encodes CASSQVGGTGYNEQFF.

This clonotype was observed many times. The CDR3 loop is CASSPGRAYEQYF. The DNA for the CDR3 is TGTGCCAGCAGCCCCGGTAGGGCCTACGAGCAGTACTTC. The chain recombines TRBV7-9 with TRBJ2-7; D unclear. The CDR3 covers 13 residues. In germline, CDR1 is SEHNR, CDR2 FQNEAQ (reference sequence). The V end was cut by 5 bases, the J end by 2 bases, with 10 bases between.

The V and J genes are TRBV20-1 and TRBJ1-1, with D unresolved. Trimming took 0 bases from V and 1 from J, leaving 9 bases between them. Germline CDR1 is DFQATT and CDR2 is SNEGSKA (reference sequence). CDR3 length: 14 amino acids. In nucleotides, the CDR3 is TGCAGTGCTAGAGATCGGTCGCAGAACACTGAAGCTTTCTTT. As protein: CSARDRSQNTEAFF.

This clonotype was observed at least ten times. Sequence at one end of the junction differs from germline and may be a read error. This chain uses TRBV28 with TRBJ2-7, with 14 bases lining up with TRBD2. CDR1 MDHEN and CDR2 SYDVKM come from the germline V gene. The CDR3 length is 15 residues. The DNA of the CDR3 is TGCGCCAGCAGCCCCGGACTAGCGGGGGGCTACGAGCAGTACTTC. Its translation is CASSPGLAGGYEQYF.

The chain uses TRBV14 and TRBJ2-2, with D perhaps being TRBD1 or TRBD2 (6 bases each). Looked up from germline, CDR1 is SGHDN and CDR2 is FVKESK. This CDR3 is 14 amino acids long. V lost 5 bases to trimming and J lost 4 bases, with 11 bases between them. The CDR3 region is CASSTGAGTGELFF. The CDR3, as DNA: TGTGCCAGCAGCACGGGGGCGGGCACCGGGGAGCTGTTTTTT. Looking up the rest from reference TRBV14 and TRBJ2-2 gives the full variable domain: EAGVTQFPSHSVIEKGQTVTLRCDPISGHDNLYWYRRVMGKEIKFLLHFVKESKQDESGMPNNRFLAERTGGTYSTLKVQPAELEDSGVYFCASSTGAGTGELFFGEGSRLTVL.

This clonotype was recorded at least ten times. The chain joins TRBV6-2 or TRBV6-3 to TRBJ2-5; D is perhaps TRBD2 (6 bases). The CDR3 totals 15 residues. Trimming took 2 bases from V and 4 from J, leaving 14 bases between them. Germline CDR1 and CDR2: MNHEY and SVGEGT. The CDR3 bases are TGTGCCAGCAGTTACCCTGGCGGGGCCGCAGAGACCCAGTACTTC. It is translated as CASSYPGGAAETQYF.

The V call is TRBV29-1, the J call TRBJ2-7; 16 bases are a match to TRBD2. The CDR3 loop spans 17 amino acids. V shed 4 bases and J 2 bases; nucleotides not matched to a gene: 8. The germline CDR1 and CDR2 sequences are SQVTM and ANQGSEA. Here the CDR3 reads CSVVPVGTSGRAYEQYF. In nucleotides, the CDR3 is TGCAGCGTTGTGCCTGTTGGGACTAGCGGGAGGGCCTACGAGCAGTACTTC.

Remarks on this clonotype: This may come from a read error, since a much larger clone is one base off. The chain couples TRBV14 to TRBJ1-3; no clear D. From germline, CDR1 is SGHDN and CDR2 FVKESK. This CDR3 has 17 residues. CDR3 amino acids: CASSQDLRPYSGNTKYF. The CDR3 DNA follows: TGTGCCAGCAGCCAAGATCTGAGACCCTACTCTGGAAACACCAAATATTTT.

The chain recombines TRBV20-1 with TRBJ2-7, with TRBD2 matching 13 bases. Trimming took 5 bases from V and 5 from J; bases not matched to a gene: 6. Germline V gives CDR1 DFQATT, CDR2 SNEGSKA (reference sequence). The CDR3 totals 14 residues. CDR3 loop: CSARRLAGGHEQYF. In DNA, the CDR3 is TGCAGTGCTCGACGACTAGCGGGGGGCCACGAGCAGTACTTC.

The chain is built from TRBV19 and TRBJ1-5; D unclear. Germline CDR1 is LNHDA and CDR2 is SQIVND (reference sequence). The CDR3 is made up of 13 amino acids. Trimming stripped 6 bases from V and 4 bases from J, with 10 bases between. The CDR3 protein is CASSHGGNQPQHF. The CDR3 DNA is TGTGCCAGTAGCCACGGCGGGAATCAGCCCCAGCATTTT.

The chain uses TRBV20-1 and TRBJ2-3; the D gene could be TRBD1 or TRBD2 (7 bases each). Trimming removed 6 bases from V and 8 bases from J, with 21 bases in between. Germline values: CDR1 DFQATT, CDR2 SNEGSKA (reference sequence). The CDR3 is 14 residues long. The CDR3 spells CSASTSRGAGTQYF. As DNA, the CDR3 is TGCAGTGCGTCGACTAGCAGGGGGGCCGGTACGCAGTATTTT.

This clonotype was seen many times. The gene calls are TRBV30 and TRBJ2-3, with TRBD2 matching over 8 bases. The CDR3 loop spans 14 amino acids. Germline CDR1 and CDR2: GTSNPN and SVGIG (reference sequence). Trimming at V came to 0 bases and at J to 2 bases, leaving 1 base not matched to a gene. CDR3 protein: CAWSVAGATDTQYF. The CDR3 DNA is TGTGCCTGGAGTGTAGCGGGGGCCACAGATACGCAGTATTTT.

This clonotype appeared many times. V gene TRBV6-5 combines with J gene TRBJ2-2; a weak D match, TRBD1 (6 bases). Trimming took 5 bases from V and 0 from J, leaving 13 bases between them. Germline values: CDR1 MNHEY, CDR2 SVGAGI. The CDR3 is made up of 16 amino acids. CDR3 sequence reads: CASSRPGTPNTGELFF. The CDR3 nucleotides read TGTGCCAGCAGTCGGCCCGGGACACCGAACACCGGGGAGCTGTTTTTT.